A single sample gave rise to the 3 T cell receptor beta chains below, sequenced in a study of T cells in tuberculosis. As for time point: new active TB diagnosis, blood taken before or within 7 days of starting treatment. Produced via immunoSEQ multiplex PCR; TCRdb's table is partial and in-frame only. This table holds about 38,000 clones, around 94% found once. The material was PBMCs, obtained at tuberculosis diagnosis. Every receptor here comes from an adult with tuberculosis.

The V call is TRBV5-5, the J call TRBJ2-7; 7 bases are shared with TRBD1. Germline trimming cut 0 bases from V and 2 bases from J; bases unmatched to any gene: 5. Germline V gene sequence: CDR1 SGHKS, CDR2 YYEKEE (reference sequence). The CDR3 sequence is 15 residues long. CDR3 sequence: CASSLARDSTYEQYF. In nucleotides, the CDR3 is TGTGCCAGCAGCTTGGCCCGGGACAGTACCTACGAGCAGTACTTC.

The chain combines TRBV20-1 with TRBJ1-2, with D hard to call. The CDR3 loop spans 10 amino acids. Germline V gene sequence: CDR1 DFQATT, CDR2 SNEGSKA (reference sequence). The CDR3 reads CRVGDYGYTF. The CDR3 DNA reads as TGCAGGGTTGGAGACTATGGCTACACCTTC.

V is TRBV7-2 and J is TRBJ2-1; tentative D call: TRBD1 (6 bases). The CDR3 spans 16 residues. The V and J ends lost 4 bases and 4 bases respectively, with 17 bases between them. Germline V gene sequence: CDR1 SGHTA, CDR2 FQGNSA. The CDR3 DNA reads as TGTGCCAGCAGCTCATCAACAGGGTTAGGATACAATGAGCAGTTCTTC. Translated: CASSSSTGLGYNEQFF. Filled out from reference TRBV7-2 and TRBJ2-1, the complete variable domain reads GAGVSQSPSNKVTEKGKDVELRCDPISGHTALYWYRQSLGQGLEFLIYFQGNSAPDKSGLPSDRFSAERTGGSVSTLTIQRTQQEDSAVYLCASSSSTGLGYNEQFFGPGTRLTVL.